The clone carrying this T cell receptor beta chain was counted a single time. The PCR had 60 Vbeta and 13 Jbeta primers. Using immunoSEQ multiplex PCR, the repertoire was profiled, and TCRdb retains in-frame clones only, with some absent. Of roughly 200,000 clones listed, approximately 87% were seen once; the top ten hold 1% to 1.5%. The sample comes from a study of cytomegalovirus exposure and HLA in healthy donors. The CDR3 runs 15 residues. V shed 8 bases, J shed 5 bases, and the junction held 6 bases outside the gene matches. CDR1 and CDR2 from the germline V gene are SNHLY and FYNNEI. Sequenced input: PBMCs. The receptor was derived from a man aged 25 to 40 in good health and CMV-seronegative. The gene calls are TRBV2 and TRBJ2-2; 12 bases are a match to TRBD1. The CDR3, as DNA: TGTGCCAGCGCCCGGGACAGGGGGCGGACCGGGGAGCTGTTTTTT. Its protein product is CASARDRGRTGELFF.